Listed here are 2 T cell receptor beta chains from one sample, sequenced in a study of OX40 agonist ivuxolimab in advanced cancers. The data were produced by immunoSEQ multiplex PCR, yet TCRdb's version contains in-frame clones alone and is incomplete. Of about 83,000 clones in the sample, approximately 90% are singletons; the top ten hold 0.72%. The sample here was CD4+ or CD8+ T cells sorted from blood, taken in a trial of the OX40 agonist ivuxolimab. All receptors come from an adult with an advanced solid tumor such as melanoma, head and neck, liver or kidney cancer.

The rearrangement joins TRBV28 to TRBJ1-1; a weak D match, TRBD1 (6 bases). CDR3 length: 14 amino acids. Trimming removed 6 bases at V and 5 bases at J, with 16 bases between. Germline assignment: CDR1 MDHEN and CDR2 SYDVKM. In DNA, the CDR3 is TGTGCCAGCAGGCCGGGACACCGAGGAACTGAAGCTTTCTTT. It specifies CASRPGHRGTEAFF.

The chain couples TRBV2 to TRBJ2-7; TRBD2 matches at 9 bases. This CDR3 is 17 amino acids long. Germline V gives CDR1 SNHLY, CDR2 FYNNEI. J lost 6 bases, V lost 7 bases, and 19 bases had no gene match. Here the CDR3 DNA reads TGTGCCAGCAAGACAAAAATACGGCGGGAGGGCCCCTCCGAGCAGTACTTC. Its protein is CASKTKIRREGPSEQYF. The whole variable domain, remainder taken from reference TRBV2 and TRBJ2-7, is EPEVTQTPSHQVTQMGQEVILRCVPISNHLYFYWYRQILGQKVEFLVSFYNNEISEKSEIFDDQFSVERPDGSNFTLKIRSTKLEDSAMYFCASKTKIRREGPSEQYFGPGTRLTVT.